This T cell receptor beta chain appears in the sequencing data of a study of post-analysis software for immune sequencing data. Study context: Recorded disease courses covered relapsing-remitting, secondary progressive and progressive-relapsing multiple sclerosis. Some patients had no subtype annotation. The study, taken as a whole, reports: Compared with controls, patients showed significantly lower normalized Chao1 diversity. In patients, five or six TRBV segments were more frequent than in controls, with TRBV5-6, TRBV5-1 and TRBV20-1 among them.

The CDR3 is made up of 11 amino acids. The V gene lost 7 bases and the J gene lost 10 bases, with 8 bases spanning the gap. CDR1 is MNHNS, CDR2 SASEGT, per germline. The TCR beta cDNA libraries contained unique molecular identifiers. TCRdb called the PCR reads again in MiXCR, with one record for every CDR3 protein. There are approximately 690,000 distinct CDR3 sequences in the sample; around 60% occur only once, and around 11% lies in the top ten. This clonotype was detected a few times. Its antigen remains unidentified. The V and J genes are TRBV6-1 and TRBJ1-6; D gene ambiguous. The TCR comes from a girl aged 2 to 9 with multiple sclerosis. The sequenced material came from blood. This CDR3 reads CASIGKSPLHF. The CDR3 coding sequence is TGTGCCAGCATCGGAAAATCACCCCTCCACTTT.